A selection of T cell receptor beta chains follows, all from one sample in a study of blood T cell repertoires in COVID-19. Libraries were prepared by immunoSEQ multiplex PCR; TCRdb keeps only in-frame clonotypes and omits some of them. The sample holds roughly 250,000 clones; 84% are singletons and the top ten take approximately 1.4%. The sequenced sample was peripheral blood. Receptors were obtained from a woman aged 35 to 49 who had recovered from COVID-19. Both conserved end residues are part of each CDR3. D genes are given only for firm matches. Not every row has a clone size; where given, it reads once, few, many or a size class.

CDR3nt: TGTGCCAGCAGCTTAGCGAACACCCTCCACTTT
CDR3aa: CASSLANTLHF
v_gene: TRBV7-9
d_gene: .
j_gene: TRBJ1-6
abundance: few

CDR3nt: TGCGCCAGCAGCGCGGGACTAGCGGGGGGCCAAGAGACCCAGTACTTC
CDR3aa: CASSAGLAGGQETQYF
v_gene: TRBV5-1
d_gene: TRBD2
j_gene: TRBJ2-5
abundance: .

CDR3nt: TGTGCCAGCAGCCCGAGCTCCTACGAGCAGTACTTC
CDR3aa: CASSPSSYEQYF
v_gene: TRBV6-6
d_gene: .
j_gene: TRBJ2-7
abundance: few

CDR3nt: TGTGCCAGTAGTCCCCTTATTAGTCGACTGACGGGAAACACCATATATTTT
CDR3aa: CASSPLISRLTGNTIYF
v_gene: TRBV19
d_gene: .
j_gene: TRBJ1-3
abundance: once

CDR3nt: TGTGCCGGGGGCAGCCGCAGGGCCGGGGATGGTGGCTACACCTTC
CDR3aa: CAGGSRRAGDGGYTF
v_gene: TRBV28
d_gene: .
j_gene: TRBJ1-2
abundance: .

CDR3nt: TGTGCCAGTAGTCGAAACAGGGATCTCACTGAAGCTTTCTTT
CDR3aa: CASSRNRDLTEAFF
v_gene: TRBV19
d_gene: .
j_gene: TRBJ1-1
abundance: .

CDR3nt: TGTGCCTGGAGTAGGGGGACCGGGGAGCTGTTTTTT
CDR3aa: CAWSRGTGELFF
v_gene: TRBV30
d_gene: .
j_gene: TRBJ2-2
abundance: many

CDR3nt: TGCGCCAGCAGCTCGACAGGGGGCGGAGAGACCCAGTACTTC
CDR3aa: CASSSTGGGETQYF
v_gene: TRBV5-1
d_gene: TRBD1
j_gene: TRBJ2-5
abundance: once

CDR3nt: TGTGCCAGCAGTGAAGCCGGGGGGACCTATGGCTACACCTTC
CDR3aa: CASSEAGGTYGYTF
v_gene: TRBV6-1
d_gene: .
j_gene: TRBJ1-2
abundance: .

CDR3nt: TGCGCCAGCAGCTTGCGTCAGGGGTGGGGTGAAAAACTGTTTTTT
CDR3aa: CASSLRQGWGEKLFF
v_gene: TRBV5-1
d_gene: .
j_gene: TRBJ1-4
abundance: .

CDR3nt: TGTGCCACCAGTGATCCCGGACCGGGAGGAGCGAACTACAATGAGCAGTTCTTC
CDR3aa: CATSDPGPGGANYNEQFF
v_gene: TRBV24-1
d_gene: TRBD2
j_gene: TRBJ2-1
abundance: .

CDR3nt: TGTGCCAGCAGCCTCGGGAGTACTGAAGCTTTCTTT
CDR3aa: CASSLGSTEAFF
v_gene: TRBV3-1/TRBV3-2
d_gene: .
j_gene: TRBJ1-1
abundance: few

CDR3nt: TGTGCCAGCAGCCAAGGAGGACTTTCGTCCCGGCCCCAGCATTTT
CDR3aa: CASSQGGLSSRPQHF
v_gene: TRBV3-1/TRBV3-2
d_gene: .
j_gene: TRBJ1-5
abundance: .

CDR3nt: TGTGCCAGCTCAAAGGACAGGTTCCAAGAGACCCAGTACTTC
CDR3aa: CASSKDRFQETQYF
v_gene: TRBV18
d_gene: TRBD1
j_gene: TRBJ2-5
abundance: .

CDR3nt: TGTGCCAGCAGCGAGGATTTCGTCTACGAGCAGTACTTC
CDR3aa: CASSEDFVYEQYF
v_gene: TRBV7-9
d_gene: .
j_gene: TRBJ2-7
abundance: .

CDR3nt: TGTGCCAGCAGTTTATTAGAGAACACCGGGGAGCTGTTTTTT
CDR3aa: CASSLLENTGELFF
v_gene: TRBV27
d_gene: .
j_gene: TRBJ2-2
abundance: .

CDR3nt: TGTGCCAGCAACCGAGGGGGCGCAGACTATGGCTACACCTTC
CDR3aa: CASNRGGADYGYTF
v_gene: TRBV28
d_gene: TRBD1
j_gene: TRBJ1-2
abundance: .

CDR3nt: TGTGCCAGCACCCACACAGATACGCAGTATTTT
CDR3aa: CASTHTDTQYF
v_gene: TRBV12-3/TRBV12-4
d_gene: .
j_gene: TRBJ2-3
abundance: .

CDR3nt: TGCGCCAGCAGCTGGGGGACAGACTCCTACGAGCAGTACTTC
CDR3aa: CASSWGTDSYEQYF
v_gene: TRBV5-1
d_gene: TRBD1
j_gene: TRBJ2-7
abundance: .

CDR3nt: TGTGCCAGCAGCGGCCGAAGGAGTTACCGCACAGATACGCAGTATTTT
CDR3aa: CASSGRRSYRTDTQYF
v_gene: TRBV9
d_gene: .
j_gene: TRBJ2-3
abundance: .

CDR3nt: TGTGCCAGCTCACCAGAAGGGGCGTCTGGTGGCTACACCTTC
CDR3aa: CASSPEGASGGYTF
v_gene: TRBV18
d_gene: .
j_gene: TRBJ1-2
abundance: few

CDR3nt: TGTGCCAGCAGTTCAGGGGCAACAGAGACCCAGTACTTC
CDR3aa: CASSSGATETQYF
v_gene: TRBV28
d_gene: .
j_gene: TRBJ2-5
abundance: .

CDR3nt: TGTGCCAGCACCGTAGACCCCGGGACAGACGATCAGCCCCAGCATTTT
CDR3aa: CASTVDPGTDDQPQHF
v_gene: TRBV28
d_gene: TRBD1
j_gene: TRBJ1-5
abundance: .

CDR3nt: TGTGCCAGCAGGGCCGTGTGGGGGGCGGGGGGCGAGCAGTACTTC
CDR3aa: CASRAVWGAGGEQYF
v_gene: TRBV6-5
d_gene: TRBD2
j_gene: TRBJ2-7
abundance: .

CDR3nt: TGTGCCAGCACTGGAGGGGAGTCTGCCTACGAGCAGTACTTC
CDR3aa: CASTGGESAYEQYF
v_gene: TRBV28
d_gene: .
j_gene: TRBJ2-7
abundance: .

CDR3nt: TGTGCCAGCAGCTTAAACAGGGGGTTTGTAGATACGCAGTATTTT
CDR3aa: CASSLNRGFVDTQYF
v_gene: TRBV11-3
d_gene: TRBD1
j_gene: TRBJ2-3
abundance: .

CDR3nt: TGTGCCAGCAGTAGGGGGGGGGCACCTGAAAAACTGTTTTTT
CDR3aa: CASSRGGAPEKLFF
v_gene: TRBV6-5
d_gene: .
j_gene: TRBJ1-4
abundance: .

CDR3nt: TGTGCCAGCAGTCTCCGTGGGGGGGGGCATCAGCCCCAGCATTTT
CDR3aa: CASSLRGGGHQPQHF
v_gene: TRBV28
d_gene: .
j_gene: TRBJ1-5
abundance: .

CDR3nt: TGTGCCAGCTCACCTGGACAAAATGAAAAACTGTTTTTT
CDR3aa: CASSPGQNEKLFF
v_gene: TRBV18
d_gene: .
j_gene: TRBJ1-4
abundance: once

CDR3nt: TGTGCCAGCAGCCAAGTCCCAGGGGACGGCACCGGGGAGCTGTTTTTT
CDR3aa: CASSQVPGDGTGELFF
v_gene: TRBV14
d_gene: .
j_gene: TRBJ2-2
abundance: .

CDR3nt: TGTGCCAGCAGTGAATCGCGTCGAAACACCATATATTTT
CDR3aa: CASSESRRNTIYF
v_gene: TRBV6-1
d_gene: .
j_gene: TRBJ1-3
abundance: .

CDR3nt: TGTGCCAGCAGCCTCGGGACTCTGTACACCGGGGAGCTGTTTTTT
CDR3aa: CASSLGTLYTGELFF
v_gene: TRBV11-3
d_gene: .
j_gene: TRBJ2-2
abundance: .

CDR3nt: TGTGCCAGCGAAAGACAGAGGTACACCGGGGAGCTGTTTTTT
CDR3aa: CASERQRYTGELFF
v_gene: TRBV19
d_gene: .
j_gene: TRBJ2-2
abundance: .

CDR3nt: TGTGCCAGCTCACCTCTAGCGGGAACATCCACAGATACGCAGTATTTT
CDR3aa: CASSPLAGTSTDTQYF
v_gene: TRBV18
d_gene: TRBD2
j_gene: TRBJ2-3
abundance: .

CDR3nt: TGTGCCAGCAGCTTAATTCAGGGAAATGAGCAGTTCTTC
CDR3aa: CASSLIQGNEQFF
v_gene: TRBV7-2
d_gene: .
j_gene: TRBJ2-1
abundance: .

CDR3nt: TGTGCCAGCAGACGGACAGCTTTGGAGACCCAGTACTTC
CDR3aa: CASRRTALETQYF
v_gene: TRBV7-9
d_gene: .
j_gene: TRBJ2-5
abundance: few